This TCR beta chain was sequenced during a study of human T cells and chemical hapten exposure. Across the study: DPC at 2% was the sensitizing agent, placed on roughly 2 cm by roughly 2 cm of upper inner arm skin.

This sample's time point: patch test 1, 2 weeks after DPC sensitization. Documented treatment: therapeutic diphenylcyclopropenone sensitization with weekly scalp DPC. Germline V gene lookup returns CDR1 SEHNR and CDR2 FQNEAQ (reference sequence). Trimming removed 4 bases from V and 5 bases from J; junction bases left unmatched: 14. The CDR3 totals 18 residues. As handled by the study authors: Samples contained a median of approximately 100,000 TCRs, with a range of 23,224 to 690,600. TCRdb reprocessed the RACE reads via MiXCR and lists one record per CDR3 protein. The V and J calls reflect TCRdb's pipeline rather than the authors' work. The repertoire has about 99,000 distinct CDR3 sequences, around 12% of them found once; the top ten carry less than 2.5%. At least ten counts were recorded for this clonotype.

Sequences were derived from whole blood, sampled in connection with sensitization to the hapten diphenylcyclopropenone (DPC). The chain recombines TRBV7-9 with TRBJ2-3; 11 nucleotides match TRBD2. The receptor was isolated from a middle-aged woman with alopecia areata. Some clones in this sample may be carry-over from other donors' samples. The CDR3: CASSSLPTSGKSKDTQYF. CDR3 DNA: TGTGCCAGCAGCTCCCTTCCGACTAGCGGGAAATCGAAAGATACGCAGTATTTT.